This TCR beta chain comes out of a study of beta chain features in type 1 diabetes. Study-wide points: PCR might show a preference for shorter templates, equally across patients and controls.

Sequencing targeted expressed TCRB transcripts, as all isolated RNA had been reverse transcribed. Regulatory, naive and central memory T cell samples averaged around 3.5 million reads. TCRdb's copy holds only in-frame clones and misses some; the assay was immunoSEQ multiplex PCR. Among a few hundred thousand clones listed, around 14% were seen once. CDR3 length: 14 residues. Trimming shortened V by 4 bases and J by 3 bases, and 13 bases separated the two germline ends. Germline V lookup: CDR1 SGDLS, CDR2 YYNGEE. A word on this clone: Its matching antigen is unknown.

The sequencing input was naive CD4+ T cells from blood. The clonotype comes from a man between 25 and 39 years old in good health. V is TRBV9 and J is TRBJ1-2; unclear D gene. CDR3 sequence reads: CASSPPGEHYGYTF. CDR3 coding DNA: TGTGCCAGCAGCCCCCCGGGAGAGCACTATGGCTACACCTTC.